This T cell receptor beta chain originates from a study of shared clonotypes between healthy human individuals. The wider study: With ages of 18 to 49, the donors were two women and three men. Study conclusions and caveats: As a rule, naive subsets had a larger estimated richness than memory subsets.

All donors were Caucasian adults living in Nashville, Tennessee. Germline V gene data show CDR1 as SGHRS and CDR2 as YFSETQ. V shed 2 bases, J shed 3 bases, and the junction held 3 bases outside the gene matches. The CDR3 sequence is 14 residues long. This clone was counted a few times. Its antigen remains unknown. Sequencing used immunoSEQ multiplex PCR; TCRdb keeps in-frame clones, though not all of them. The sample includes 650,000 to 750,000 clones, roughly 70% of them seen just once. The sequence came from a young woman in good health. V is TRBV5-1 and J is TRBJ1-2; 8 positions match TRBD1. The specimen was memory CD4+ T cells sorted from blood. Indicated subset: CD45RA-negative fraction. The CDR3 nucleotides read TGCGCCAGCAGCTTCCCAGGGGGCGACTATGGCTACACCTTC. Amino acid sequence: CASSFPGGDYGYTF. Full variable domain (missing parts from reference TRBV5-1 and TRBJ1-2): KAGVTQTPRYLIKTRGQQVTLSCSPISGHRSVSWYQQTPGQGLQFLFEYFSETQRNKGNFPGRFSGRQFSNSRSEMNVSTLELGDSALYLCASSFPGGDYGYTFGSGTRLTVV.